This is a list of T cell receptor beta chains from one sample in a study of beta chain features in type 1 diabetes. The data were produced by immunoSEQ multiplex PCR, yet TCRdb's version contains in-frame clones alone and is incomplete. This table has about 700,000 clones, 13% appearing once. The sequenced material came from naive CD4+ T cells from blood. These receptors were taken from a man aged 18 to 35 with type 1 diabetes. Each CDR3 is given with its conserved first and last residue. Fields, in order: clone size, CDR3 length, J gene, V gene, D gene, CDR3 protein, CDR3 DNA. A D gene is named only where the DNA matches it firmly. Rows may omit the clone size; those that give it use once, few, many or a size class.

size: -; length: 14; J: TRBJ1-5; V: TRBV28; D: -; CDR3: CASSLVQENQPQHF; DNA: TGTGCCAGCAGCCTAGTACAGGAAAATCAGCCCCAGCATTTT
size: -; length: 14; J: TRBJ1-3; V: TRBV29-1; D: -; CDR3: CSVGQVESGNTIYF; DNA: TGCAGCGTTGGACAGGTCGAGTCAGGAAACACCATATATTTT
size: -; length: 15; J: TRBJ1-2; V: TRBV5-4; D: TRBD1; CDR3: CASSSGTGTNYGYTF; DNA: TGTGCCAGCAGCTCCGGGACAGGAACTAACTATGGCTACACCTTC
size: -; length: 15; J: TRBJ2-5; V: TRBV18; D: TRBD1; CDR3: CASSPRLDRQETQYF; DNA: TGTGCCAGCTCACCGCGATTGGACAGGCAGGAGACCCAGTACTTC
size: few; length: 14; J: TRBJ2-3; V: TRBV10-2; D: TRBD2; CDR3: CASGDSGRTDTQYF; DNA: TGCGCCAGCGGCGATAGCGGGCGCACAGATACGCAGTATTTT
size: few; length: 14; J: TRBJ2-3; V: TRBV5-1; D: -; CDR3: CASVEGSSTDTQYF; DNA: TGCGCCAGCGTCGAGGGTAGCAGCACAGATACGCAGTATTTT
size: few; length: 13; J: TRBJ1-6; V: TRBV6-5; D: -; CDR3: CASSSVYNSPLHF; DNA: TGTGCCAGCTCGTCAGTCTATAATTCACCCCTCCACTTT
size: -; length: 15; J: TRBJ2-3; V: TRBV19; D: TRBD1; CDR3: CASSTRDRGTDTQYF; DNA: TGTGCCAGTAGTACCCGGGACAGGGGCACAGATACGCAGTATTTT
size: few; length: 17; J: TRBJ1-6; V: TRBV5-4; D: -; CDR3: CASSLGPDRITSEPLHF; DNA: TGTGCCAGCAGCTTGGGTCCGGACAGAATCACCAGTGAACCCCTCCACTTT
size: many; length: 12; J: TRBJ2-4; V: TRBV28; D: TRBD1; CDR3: CASRDHGQVGYF; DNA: TGTGCCAGCAGGGACCACGGACAGGTGGGCTACTTC
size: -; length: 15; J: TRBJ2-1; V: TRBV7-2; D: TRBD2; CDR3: CASSSQRGIYNEQFF; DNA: TGTGCCAGCAGCTCCCAGCGGGGTATTTACAATGAGCAGTTCTTC
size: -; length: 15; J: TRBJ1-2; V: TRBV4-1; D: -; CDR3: CASSSPTRGSEGYTF; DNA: TGCGCCAGCAGCTCCCCGACCCGGGGGAGTGAGGGCTACACCTTC
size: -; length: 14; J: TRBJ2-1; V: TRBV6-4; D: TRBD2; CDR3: CASSGTRGSNEQFF; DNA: TGTGCCAGCAGTGGGACTAGAGGTTCCAATGAGCAGTTCTTC
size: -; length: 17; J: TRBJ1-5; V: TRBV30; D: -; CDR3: CAWSVRGSGRTRQPQHF; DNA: TGTGCCTGGAGTGTACGTGGAAGTGGCAGGACAAGGCAGCCCCAGCATTTT
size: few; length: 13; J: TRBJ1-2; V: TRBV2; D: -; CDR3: CASSPLSIAGYTF; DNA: TGTGCCAGCAGCCCTTTGTCCATTGCCGGCTACACCTTC
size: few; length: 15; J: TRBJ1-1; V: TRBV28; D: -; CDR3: CASSPVAGLNTEAFF; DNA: TGTGCCAGCAGCCCTGTCGCAGGATTGAACACTGAAGCTTTCTTT
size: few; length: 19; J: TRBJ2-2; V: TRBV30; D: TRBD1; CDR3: CAWSVVVLRDRGITGELFF; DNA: TGTGCCTGGAGTGTAGTCGTTTTGCGGGACAGGGGTATCACCGGGGAGCTGTTTTTT
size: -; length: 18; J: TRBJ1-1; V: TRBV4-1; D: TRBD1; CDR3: CASSQVRGGTVMNTEAFF; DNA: TGCGCCAGCAGCCAAGTCCGGGGCGGGACAGTCATGAACACTGAAGCTTTCTTT
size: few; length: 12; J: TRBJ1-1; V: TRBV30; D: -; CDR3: CAWLRLRTEAFF; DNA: TGTGCCTGGTTAAGATTACGGACTGAAGCTTTCTTT
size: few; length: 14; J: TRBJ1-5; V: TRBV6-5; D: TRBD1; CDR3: CASSLETGRQPQHF; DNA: TGTGCCAGCAGTCTAGAGACAGGGAGGCAGCCCCAGCATTTT
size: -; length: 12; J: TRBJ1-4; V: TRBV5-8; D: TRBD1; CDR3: CAMGQRREKLFF; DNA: TGTGCCATGGGACAGAGGAGGGAAAAACTGTTTTTT
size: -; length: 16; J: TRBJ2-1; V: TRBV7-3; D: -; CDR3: CASSPRLDGSHNEQFF; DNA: TGTGCCAGCAGCCCCCGACTAGACGGTTCCCACAATGAGCAGTTCTTC
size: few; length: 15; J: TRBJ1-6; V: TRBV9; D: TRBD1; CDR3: CASSVQGQGVTPLHF; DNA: TGTGCCAGCAGCGTACAGGGACAGGGGGTTACACCCCTCCACTTT
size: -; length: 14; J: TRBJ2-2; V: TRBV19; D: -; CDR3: CASSKTGNTGELFF; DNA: TGTGCCAGTAGTAAGACAGGGAACACCGGGGAGCTGTTTTTT
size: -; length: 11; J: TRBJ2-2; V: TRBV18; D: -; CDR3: CASSPSGELFF; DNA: TGTGCCAGCTCACCGAGCGGGGAGCTGTTTTTT
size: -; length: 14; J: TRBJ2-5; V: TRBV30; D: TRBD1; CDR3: CAWGRTGGLETQYF; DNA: TGTGCCTGGGGAAGGACAGGGGGCCTCGAGACCCAGTACTTC
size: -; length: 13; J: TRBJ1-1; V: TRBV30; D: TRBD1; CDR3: CAWSRGGPTEAFF; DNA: TGTGCCTGGAGTCGAGGGGGCCCCACTGAAGCTTTCTTT
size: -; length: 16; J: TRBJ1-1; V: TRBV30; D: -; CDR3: CAWSDLQQGANTEAFF; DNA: TGTGCCTGGAGCGACCTCCAACAGGGAGCGAACACTGAAGCTTTCTTT
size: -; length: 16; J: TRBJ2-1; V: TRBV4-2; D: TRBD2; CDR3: CASSQVGGSSYNEQFF; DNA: TGTGCCAGCAGCCAAGTGGGAGGGAGCTCCTACAATGAGCAGTTCTTC